These T cell receptor beta chains were read from a single sample in a study of blood T cells in healthy people across ages. A single record per CDR3 protein comes from TCRdb applying MiXCR to the 5' RACE reads. The repertoire holds around 990,000 distinct CDR3 sequences, with roughly two fifths as singletons. Specimen: blood. These receptor sequences come from a man between 18 and 29 years old in good health. Each CDR3 is given with its conserved first and last residue. D genes are given only for firm matches. The listing skips clone size in some rows; elsewhere it reads once, few, many or a size class.

j_call: TRBJ2-5
clone_size: NA
d_call: NA
v_call: TRBV4-3
cdr3_aa: CASSQWVGQETQYF
cdr3_nt: TGCGCCAGCAGCCAATGGGTAGGCCAAGAGACCCAGTACTTC

j_call: TRBJ1-2
clone_size: NA
d_call: NA
v_call: TRBV5-1
cdr3_aa: CASSGGLLYGYTF
cdr3_nt: TGCGCCAGCTCCGGGGGGCTCCTATATGGCTACACCTTC

j_call: TRBJ2-1
clone_size: few
d_call: NA
v_call: TRBV6-2/TRBV6-3
cdr3_aa: CASRIIGTATFNEQFF
cdr3_nt: TGTGCCAGCAGAATAATTGGGACCGCGACCTTCAATGAGCAGTTCTTC

j_call: TRBJ2-1
clone_size: few
d_call: TRBD2
v_call: TRBV20-1
cdr3_aa: CSAGLAGGLFLNEQFF
cdr3_nt: TGCAGTGCTGGACTAGCGGGGGGGCTATTTCTCAATGAGCAGTTCTTC

j_call: TRBJ2-3
clone_size: few
d_call: NA
v_call: TRBV18
cdr3_aa: CASSPWTSTDTQYF
cdr3_nt: TGTGCCAGCTCTCCGTGGACTTCCACAGATACGCAGTATTTT

j_call: TRBJ1-2
clone_size: many
d_call: NA
v_call: TRBV29-1
cdr3_aa: CSVVGRLNYGYTF
cdr3_nt: TGCAGCGTTGTAGGCAGACTAAACTATGGCTACACCTTC

j_call: TRBJ2-3
clone_size: few
d_call: TRBD1
v_call: TRBV10-3
cdr3_aa: CAISPQGHTQYF
cdr3_nt: TGTGCCATCAGTCCACAGGGGCATACGCAGTATTTT

j_call: TRBJ2-7
clone_size: few
d_call: NA
v_call: TRBV5-1
cdr3_aa: CASSLSAEDEQYF
cdr3_nt: TGCGCCAGCAGCTTATCGGCAGAGGACGAGCAGTACTTC

j_call: TRBJ2-7
clone_size: NA
d_call: NA
v_call: TRBV20-1
cdr3_aa: CSARIGGREQYF
cdr3_nt: TGCAGTGCCCGGATCGGCGGGCGTGAGCAGTACTTC

j_call: TRBJ2-3
clone_size: NA
d_call: TRBD2
v_call: TRBV24-1
cdr3_aa: CATSMTSGGTDTQYF
cdr3_nt: TGTGCCACCAGTATGACTAGCGGGGGGACAGATACGCAGTATTTT

j_call: TRBJ2-1
clone_size: few
d_call: NA
v_call: TRBV9
cdr3_aa: CASSVALRAEQFF
cdr3_nt: TGTGCCAGCAGCGTAGCGTTAAGGGCTGAGCAGTTCTTC

j_call: TRBJ2-6
clone_size: NA
d_call: NA
v_call: TRBV5-4
cdr3_aa: CASSLPDSGANVLTF
cdr3_nt: TGTGCCAGCAGCCTACCTGACTCTGGGGCCAACGTCCTGACTTTC

j_call: TRBJ1-1
clone_size: few
d_call: NA
v_call: TRBV13
cdr3_aa: CASSLTDGGDMNTEAFF
cdr3_nt: TGTGCCAGCAGCTTAACGGATGGAGGGGATATGAACACTGAAGCTTTCTTT

j_call: TRBJ2-2
clone_size: NA
d_call: NA
v_call: TRBV18
cdr3_aa: CACSLVGAGPAHGELFF
cdr3_nt: TGTGCCTGCTCACTGGTCGGTGCGGGACCTGCCCACGGGGAGCTGTTTTTT

j_call: TRBJ2-4
clone_size: NA
d_call: NA
v_call: TRBV7-2
cdr3_aa: CASSLDHRVDKNIQYF
cdr3_nt: TGTGCCAGCAGCTTAGATCACAGGGTGGACAAAAACATTCAGTACTTC

j_call: TRBJ2-1
clone_size: few
d_call: NA
v_call: TRBV2
cdr3_aa: CASRETNNEQFF
cdr3_nt: TGTGCCAGCAGGGAAACCAACAATGAGCAGTTCTTC

j_call: TRBJ2-7
clone_size: NA
d_call: NA
v_call: TRBV12-3/TRBV12-4
cdr3_aa: CASSPTVGHSGIQYF
cdr3_nt: TGTGCCAGCAGCCCCACCGTTGGACACTCTGGGATTCAGTACTTC

j_call: TRBJ2-5
clone_size: few
d_call: NA
v_call: TRBV27
cdr3_aa: CASSSQGFFQETQYF
cdr3_nt: TGTGCCAGCAGTTCACAGGGATTTTTCCAAGAGACCCAGTACTTC

j_call: TRBJ2-5
clone_size: NA
d_call: NA
v_call: TRBV12-3/TRBV12-4
cdr3_aa: CASSEITLWAQYF
cdr3_nt: TGTGCCAGCAGTGAAATAACCCTCTGGGCCCAGTACTTC

j_call: TRBJ1-1
clone_size: NA
d_call: NA
v_call: TRBV25-1
cdr3_aa: CASRQVGVENTEAFF
cdr3_nt: TGTGCCAGCAGACAGGTTGGTGTAGAGAACACTGAAGCTTTCTTT

j_call: TRBJ2-1
clone_size: NA
d_call: TRBD2
v_call: TRBV20-1
cdr3_aa: CSASGGAYEQFF
cdr3_nt: TGCAGTGCTAGCGGGGGGGCGTATGAGCAGTTCTTC

j_call: TRBJ2-3
clone_size: NA
d_call: TRBD2
v_call: TRBV29-1
cdr3_aa: CSVDGEGYSTDTQYF
cdr3_nt: TGCAGCGTTGATGGGGAGGGGTATTCAACAGATACGCAGTATTTT

j_call: TRBJ2-3
clone_size: once
d_call: NA
v_call: TRBV6-2/TRBV6-3
cdr3_aa: CASTHVRGSAGFWDTQYF
cdr3_nt: TGTGCCAGCACGCACGTGAGGGGGAGCGCCGGTTTTTGGGATACGCAGTATTTT

j_call: TRBJ2-7
clone_size: many
d_call: NA
v_call: TRBV20-1
cdr3_aa: CSARETVSSYEQYF
cdr3_nt: TGCAGTGCTAGAGAGACAGTGAGCTCCTACGAGCAGTACTTC

j_call: TRBJ2-3
clone_size: NA
d_call: NA
v_call: TRBV7-9
cdr3_aa: CASSDIGQIDTQYF
cdr3_nt: TGTGCCAGCAGCGATATCGGACAGATAGATACGCAGTATTTT

j_call: TRBJ2-4
clone_size: NA
d_call: NA
v_call: TRBV3-1
cdr3_aa: CASSQGLTSLNIQYF
cdr3_nt: TGTGCCAGCAGCCAAGGTCTTACTAGCCTGAACATTCAGTACTTC

j_call: TRBJ2-3
clone_size: few
d_call: NA
v_call: TRBV9
cdr3_aa: CASSVYPPPRTDTQYF
cdr3_nt: TGTGCCAGCAGTGTATATCCCCCTCCCCGAACAGATACGCAGTATTTT

j_call: TRBJ2-1
clone_size: few
d_call: NA
v_call: TRBV4-1
cdr3_aa: CASRPVGRSYNEQFF
cdr3_nt: TGCGCCAGCAGACCGGTGGGGAGGTCCTACAATGAGCAGTTCTTC

j_call: TRBJ2-2
clone_size: NA
d_call: TRBD1
v_call: TRBV5-1
cdr3_aa: CASGLKWTGGVNTGELFF
cdr3_nt: TGCGCCAGCGGCCTAAAATGGACAGGGGGGGTTAACACCGGGGAGCTGTTTTTT

j_call: TRBJ2-6
clone_size: few
d_call: NA
v_call: TRBV14
cdr3_aa: CASSQVGAGGANVLTF
cdr3_nt: TGTGCCAGCAGCCAAGTTGGCGCTGGAGGGGCCAACGTCCTGACTTTC

j_call: TRBJ2-7
clone_size: once
d_call: TRBD2
v_call: TRBV12-3/TRBV12-4
cdr3_aa: CASNDPSGASYNEQYF
cdr3_nt: TGTGCCAGCAACGATCCTAGCGGGGCATCCTACAATGAGCAGTACTTC

j_call: TRBJ1-6
clone_size: NA
d_call: TRBD1
v_call: TRBV4-1
cdr3_aa: CASSQPRDRVSPLHF
cdr3_nt: TGCGCCAGCAGCCAACCCCGGGACAGGGTATCACCCCTCCACTTT

j_call: TRBJ2-2
clone_size: NA
d_call: NA
v_call: TRBV4-1
cdr3_aa: CASSQTPTGELFF
cdr3_nt: TGCGCCAGCAGCCAAACCCCCACCGGGGAGCTGTTTTTT

j_call: TRBJ2-6
clone_size: few
d_call: NA
v_call: TRBV6-1
cdr3_aa: CASSQWASGANVLTF
cdr3_nt: TGTGCCAGCAGCCAATGGGCCTCTGGGGCCAACGTCCTGACTTTC

j_call: TRBJ2-7
clone_size: NA
d_call: NA
v_call: TRBV12-5
cdr3_aa: CTSGSPTYEQYF
cdr3_nt: TGTACTAGTGGTTCCCCCACCTACGAGCAGTACTTC

j_call: TRBJ1-1
clone_size: NA
d_call: NA
v_call: TRBV10-3
cdr3_aa: CATETGNTEAFF
cdr3_nt: TGTGCCACCGAAACAGGGAACACTGAAGCTTTCTTT